Each of the 20 T cell receptor beta chains below was sequenced from the same sample in a study of regulatory T cells in long-lasting Graves disease. Through Arm-PCR of CDR3 regions and iRepertoire HTBI primers, TCR beta libraries were built. TCRdb re-called the multiplex PCR reads through MiXCR, storing one row per CDR3 protein. The table records a few hundred thousand distinct CDR3 sequences, around 22% of them present only once. Time point: persistent/refractory GD, antithyroid drugs over 5 years with positive TRAb. PBMC-derived RNA was used for the TCR library. This specimen consisted of peripheral blood mononuclear cells (PBMCs), obtained when the disease was refractory, from a patient treated with antithyroid drugs. These receptors originate from a female donor with Graves disease.

This clonotype has only a few counts. The chain recombines TRBV19 with TRBJ1-2; D is uncertain. This CDR3 contains 14 residues. The V gene lost 3 bases and the J gene lost 2 bases, with 10 bases spanning the gap. Germline V gene lookup returns CDR1 LNHDA and CDR2 SQIVND (reference sequence). CDR3 protein: CASSIDRWNYGYTF. The CDR3 nucleotides read TGTGCCAGTAGTATCGACCGTTGGAACTATGGCTACACCTTC.

Regarding this clonotype: A much bigger clone sits one base away, suggesting this may be a read error. The chain combines TRBV7-2 with TRBJ2-5; D possibly uses TRBD1 or TRBD2 (5 bases each). Germline CDR1 and CDR2: SGHTA and FQGNSA. This CDR3 contains 16 residues. CDR3 nucleotides: TGTGCCGGCAGCTTAGGGGCTGGCGGGTCCTTAGAGACCCAGTACTTC. Its translation is CAGSLGAGGSLETQYF.

This clonotype was observed a few times. This rearrangement joins TRBV9 to TRBJ1-1, with D perhaps TRBD1 (5 bases). Germline lookup yields CDR1 SGDLS and CDR2 YYNGEE. There are 14 residues in the CDR3. The V gene lost 3 bases and the J gene lost 3 bases, with 12 bases spanning the gap. CDR3: CASSGREGDTEAFF. CDR3 in DNA: TGTGCCAGCAGCGGCCGGGAAGGGGACACTGAAGCTTTCTTT.

The V and J genes are TRBV19 and TRBJ1-1; the D gene is possibly TRBD1 (5 bases). V was clipped by 4 bases and J by 4 bases, with 10 bases between them. Per the germline V gene, CDR1 is LNHDA and CDR2 is SQIVND (reference sequence). CDR3 length: 13 amino acids. In DNA form, the CDR3 reads TGTGCCAGTAGTACAGGGTTAAGCACTGAAGCTTTCTTT. This sequence encodes CASSTGLSTEAFF.

This clonotype was counted a few times. The chain combines TRBV6-2 or TRBV6-3 with TRBJ2-7, with TRBD2 as a possible D gene (6 bases). Per germline, CDR1 MNHEY and CDR2 SVGEGT. The CDR3 covers 13 residues. Trimming pared 0 bases from V and 5 bases from J, leaving 8 bases between. The CDR3 sequence: CASSYSSGNEQYF. CDR3 DNA: TGTGCCAGCAGTTACTCTAGCGGAAACGAGCAGTACTTC.

The chain couples TRBV12-3 or TRBV12-4 to TRBJ2-2; weak D call: TRBD2 (6 bases). V was cut by 2 bases and J by 6 bases, with 16 bases left in between. The CDR3 is made up of 16 amino acids. The CDR3 bases are TGTGCCAGCAGTTTATATTCGGGCGGGGCTGCCGGGGAGCTGTTTTTT. Protein sequence: CASSLYSGGAAGELFF.

This clonotype was observed at least ten times. The chain combines TRBV6-1 with TRBJ1-2; D is unresolved. From germline, CDR1 is MNHNS and CDR2 SASEGT. This CDR3 has 12 amino acids. Trimming stripped 5 bases from V and 7 bases from J, with 11 bases between. The CDR3 DNA is TGTGCCAGCAGTCCTTCTGTGAGTGGCTACACCTTC. Translating it yields CASSPSVSGYTF.

This clonotype was counted at least ten times. The chain uses TRBV29-1 and TRBJ2-5; 10 positions match TRBD2. Germline loops: CDR1 SQVTM, CDR2 ANQGSEA. With V trimmed by 2 bases and J by 5 bases, 2 bases remained unmatched. The CDR3 totals 13 residues. This chain's CDR3 is CSVEIAGGETQYF. The CDR3 bases are TGCAGCGTTGAAATAGCGGGAGGCGAGACCCAGTACTTC.

The genes are TRBV11-2 and TRBJ2-1, with a possible D match to TRBD2 (6 bases). Between the trimmed V and J ends, which lost 2 bases and 4 bases, there was a span of 12 bases. The CDR3 covers 15 residues. Looked up from germline, CDR1 is SGHAT and CDR2 is FQNNGV. CDR3 in DNA: TGTGCCAGCAGCTTATGGGGGGATACTTACAATGAGCAGTTCTTC. Encoded protein: CASSLWGDTYNEQFF.

This clonotype was seen repeatedly, ten times or more. The rearrangement links TRBV12-3 or TRBV12-4 to TRBJ1-1; D not certain. The CDR3 totals 14 residues. V lost 3 bases, J lost 4 bases, and 12 bases lay in between. DNA for the CDR3: TGTGCCAGCAGTTTCGGCGGTACCGGCACTGAAGCTTTCTTT. Translation gives CASSFGGTGTEAFF.

This rearrangement joins TRBV18 to TRBJ2-7; D gene unclear. With 1 base removed from V and 0 bases from J, the gap between germline ends came to 7 bases. The CDR3 runs to 14 residues. Per the germline V gene, CDR1 is KGHSH and CDR2 is LQKENI. CDR3 loop: CASSPLDNSYEQYF. The CDR3 region has the DNA TGTGCCAGCTCACCACTAGACAACTCCTACGAGCAGTACTTC.

This clonotype was counted a few times. J is TRBJ2-7 and V is TRBV20-1; D possibly uses TRBD1 or TRBD2 (5 bases each). The CDR3 runs 13 residues. Trimming took off 5 bases at V and 2 bases at J, with 13 bases between the two ends. Germline CDR1 and CDR2: DFQATT and SNEGSKA (reference sequence). Here the CDR3 reads CSAFRDATYEQYF. For the CDR3, the DNA is TGCAGTGCTTTCCGGGACGCAACCTACGAGCAGTACTTC.

The chain carries TRBV9 and TRBJ2-2; 7 bases line up with TRBD2. The CDR3 runs 18 residues. Germline CDR1 and CDR2: SGDLS and YYNGEE. The J segment lost 1 base and the V segment lost 2 bases, leaving 11 bases of the junction unmatched. This chain's CDR3 is CASSVNSLALRNTGELFF. CDR3 DNA sequence: TGTGCCAGCAGCGTCAACTCACTAGCGCTAAGGAACACCGGGGAGCTGTTTTTT. Full variable domain (rest looked up from reference TRBV9 and TRBJ2-2): DSGVTQTPKHLITATGQRVTLRCSPRSGDLSVYWYQQSLDQGLQFLIQYYNGEERAKGNILERFSAQQFPDLHSELNLSSLELGDSALYFCASSVNSLALRNTGELFFGEGSRLTVL.

The table lists this clonotype with many counts. V is TRBV11-2 and J is TRBJ1-2; no reliable D call. CDR3 length: 14 amino acids. The V and J ends lost 1 base and 0 bases respectively, with 6 bases between them. Germline CDR1 reads SGHAT; CDR2 reads FQNNGV. Here the CDR3 DNA reads TGTGCCAGCAGCTTAGTTGTAGCTAACTATGGCTACACCTTC. Translation: CASSLVVANYGYTF. The full variable domain, rest sourced from reference TRBV11-2 and TRBJ1-2, is EAGVAQSPRYKIIEKRQSVAFWCNPISGHATLYWYQQILGQGPKLLIQFQNNGVVDDSQLPKDRFSAERLKGVDSTLKIQPAKLEDSAVYLCASSLVVANYGYTFGSGTRLTVV.

In its sample, this clonotype was seen many times. The V call is TRBV28, the J call TRBJ1-5; D gene uncertain. This CDR3 is built from 11 residues. The germline V gene has CDR1 MDHEN and CDR2 SYDVKM. Between the trimmed V and J ends, which lost 7 bases and 1 base, there was a span of 2 bases. The CDR3 region has the DNA TGTGCCAGCACCAGCAATCAGCCCCAGCATTTT. Residues: CASTSNQPQHF.

This clonotype has ten or more counts. The chain employs TRBV24-1 and TRBJ2-2, with D possibly TRBD2 on 6 matching bases. The CDR3 covers 15 residues. CDR1 is KGHDR and CDR2 is SFDVKD in the germline V gene. Between the trimmed V and J ends, which lost 2 bases and 4 bases, there was a span of 10 bases. CDR3 DNA sequence: TGTGCCACCAGTGATTCCGGAGGGCTCACCGGGGAGCTGTTTTTT. This gives the protein CATSDSGGLTGELFF.

This clonotype occurred many times. This chain connects TRBV27 to TRBJ1-6; 9 nucleotides align to TRBD1. V shed 3 bases and J 5 bases; nucleotides not matched to a gene: 8. Germline assignment: CDR1 MNHEY and CDR2 SMNVEV (reference sequence). The CDR3 sequence is 17 residues long. The CDR3 loop reads CASSFLTGGNNNSPLHF. CDR3 nucleotide sequence: TGTGCCAGCAGTTTCTTGACAGGGGGGAATAATAATTCACCCCTCCACTTT.

This clonotype has only one observation. DNA for the CDR3: TGTGCCAGCAGCCAGTCTATCGGGAACTCCTACGAGCAGTACTTC. As protein: CASSQSIGNSYEQYF. This chain joins TRBV3-1 and TRBJ2-7; D might be TRBD2 (5 bases). Trimming pared 3 bases from V and 0 bases from J, leaving 12 bases between. Germline CDR1 is LGHDT and CDR2 is YNNKEL (reference sequence). This CDR3 contains 15 residues.

The chain combines TRBV5-4 with TRBJ2-3; 11 positions match TRBD1. The length of the CDR3 is 14 residues. V lost 9 bases, J lost 4 bases, and 7 bases stayed unmatched. The V gene's germline CDR1 is SGHNT and CDR2 YYREEE (reference sequence). DNA for the CDR3: TGTGCCACCACGGGACAGGGGGGAGCAGATACGCAGTATTTT. Translated: CATTGQGGADTQYF.

This clonotype was counted at least ten times. The gene calls are TRBV2 and TRBJ1-6; unclear D gene. V was clipped by 8 bases and J by 0 bases, with 5 bases between them. Germline values: CDR1 SNHLY, CDR2 FYNNEI. This CDR3 is 13 amino acids long. Written as DNA, the CDR3 is TGTGCCAGCTTAAGCTCCTATAATTCACCCCTCCACTTT. Translating it yields CASLSSYNSPLHF.